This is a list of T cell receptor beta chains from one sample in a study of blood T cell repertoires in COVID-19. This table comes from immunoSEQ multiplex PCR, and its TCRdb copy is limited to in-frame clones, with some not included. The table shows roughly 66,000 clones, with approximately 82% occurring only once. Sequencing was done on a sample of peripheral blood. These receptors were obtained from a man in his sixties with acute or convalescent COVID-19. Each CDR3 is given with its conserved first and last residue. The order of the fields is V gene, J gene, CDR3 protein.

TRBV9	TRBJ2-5	CASNQGAANWETQYF
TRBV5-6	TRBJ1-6	CASRGRRGNSPLHF
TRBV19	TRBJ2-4	CASSIRTGDKNIQYF
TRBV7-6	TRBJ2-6	CASSPGLAGALLSGANVLTF
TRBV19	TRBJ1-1	CASSIPAGFGNTEAFF
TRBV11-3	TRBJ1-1	CASTRGETTEAFF
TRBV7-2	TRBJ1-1	CASSFTATGEAFF
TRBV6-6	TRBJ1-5	CASSYGTQNQPQHF
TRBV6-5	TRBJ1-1	CASSYAGGTGREAFF
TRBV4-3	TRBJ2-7	CASSQDRVNYEQYF
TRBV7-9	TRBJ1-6	CASSTGQVRYNSPLHF
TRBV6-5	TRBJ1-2	CASSQRGGGNYGYTF
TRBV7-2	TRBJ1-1	CASSLAGHTEAFF
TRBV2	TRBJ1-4	CASSDGAVLTNEKLFF
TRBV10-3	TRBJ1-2	CAISVGQDSGYTF
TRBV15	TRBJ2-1	CATSREGVSYNEQFF
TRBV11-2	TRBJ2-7	CASSLDLAGDFEQYF
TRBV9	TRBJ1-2	CASSVDYGDGGYTF
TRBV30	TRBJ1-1	CAWRSRLEDEAFF
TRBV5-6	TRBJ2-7	CASSVQTGGYYEQYF
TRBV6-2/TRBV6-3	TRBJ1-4	CASSFITVRGRGGNNEKLFF
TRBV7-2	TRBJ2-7	CASSLAGQGFHEQYF
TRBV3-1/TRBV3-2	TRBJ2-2	CASSQPYRLAGNTGELFF
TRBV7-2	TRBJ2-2	CASSLVGRETGELFF
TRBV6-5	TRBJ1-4	CASRSRSNEKLFF
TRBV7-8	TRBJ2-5	CASSRQGPETQYF
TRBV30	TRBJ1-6	CAWSGGANSPLHF
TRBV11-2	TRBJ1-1	CASSLGQSNTEAFF
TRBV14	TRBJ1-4	CASSPLGPTNEKLFF
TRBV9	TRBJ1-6	CASSPRGRQGKLVDSPLHF
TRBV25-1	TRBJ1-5	CASSHGGNQPQHF
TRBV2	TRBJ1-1	CASSELLDSDAFF
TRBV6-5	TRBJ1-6	CASRSEAYNSPLHF
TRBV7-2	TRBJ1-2	CASSPQADYGYTF
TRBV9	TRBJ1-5	CASSVGQGDSNQPQHF
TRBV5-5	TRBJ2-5	CASSLAKGAGAVETQYF
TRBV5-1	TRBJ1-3	CASRDRMGASGNTIYF
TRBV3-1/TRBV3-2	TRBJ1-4	CASSLQGAPNEKLFF
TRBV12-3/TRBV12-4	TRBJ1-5	CASTNSNQPQHF
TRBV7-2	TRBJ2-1	CASSRNRGPSYNEQFF
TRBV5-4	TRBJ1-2	CASSPTGQKNGYTF